The clone carrying this T cell receptor (beta chain) was detected ten times or more. Antigen unknown. Quantitative 5'-RACE with molecular barcodes was used to make the TCR beta libraries. In TCRdb, the 5' RACE reads were re-called with MiXCR into one record per CDR3 protein. The data hold about 140,000 distinct CDR3 sequences, with 10% to 12% observed a single time. The data are from a study of CD8 T cells in ankylosing spondylitis. The study, taken as a whole, reports: Characteristic, it appeared, of ankylosing spondylitis blood was a TCR beta motif of fewer than 10 highly homologous variants. Reportedly, significant enrichment of disease-linked clones occurred in matched ankylosing spondylitis synovial fluid.

Germline V gives CDR1 SGHAT, CDR2 FQDESV (reference sequence). V was cut by 5 bases and J by 5 bases, with 13 bases left in between. There are 13 residues in the CDR3. The receptor was derived from a female donor with ankylosing spondylitis or in good health (not recorded which). The rearrangement joins TRBV11-1 to TRBJ2-7; D might be TRBD2 (6 bases). Material for sequencing was blood, either unsorted or a sorted T cell fraction (not recorded which). The CDR3 DNA reads TGTGCCAGCAGCCTACTAGCTGGGAACGAGCAGTACTTC. Protein product: CASSLLAGNEQYF.